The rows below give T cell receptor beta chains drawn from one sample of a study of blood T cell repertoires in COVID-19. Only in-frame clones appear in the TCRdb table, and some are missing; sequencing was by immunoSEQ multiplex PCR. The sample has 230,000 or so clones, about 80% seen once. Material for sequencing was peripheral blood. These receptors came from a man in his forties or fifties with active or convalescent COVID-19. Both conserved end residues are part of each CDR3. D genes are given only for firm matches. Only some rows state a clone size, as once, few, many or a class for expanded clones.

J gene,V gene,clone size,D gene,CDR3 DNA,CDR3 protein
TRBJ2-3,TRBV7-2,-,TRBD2,TGTGCCAGCAGCTTAGTGGCGGGGGGGTCCGATACGCAGTATTTT,CASSLVAGGSDTQYF
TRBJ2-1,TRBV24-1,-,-,TGTGCCACCAGTGACCCTGACGGGATGAATGAGCAGTTCTTC,CATSDPDGMNEQFF
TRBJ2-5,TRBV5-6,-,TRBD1,TGTGCCAGCAGCACCTCGACAGGGTATAGGGAGACCCAGTACTTC,CASSTSTGYRETQYF
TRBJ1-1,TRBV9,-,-,TGTGCCAGCAGCGTAGTTCAGGGCGGAGCTCCTAACACTGAAGCTTTCTTT,CASSVVQGGAPNTEAFF
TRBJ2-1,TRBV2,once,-,TGTGCCAGCAACCCAGGGACCTACAATGAGCAGTTCTTC,CASNPGTYNEQFF
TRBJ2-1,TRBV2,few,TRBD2,TGTGCCAGCAGTTATAGCGGACTAGCGGGGGTCTACAATGAGCAGTTCTTC,CASSYSGLAGVYNEQFF
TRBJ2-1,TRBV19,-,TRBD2,TGTGCCAGTAGTATACTAGTTAGCGGGGGGGCGGATGAGCAGTTCTTC,CASSILVSGGADEQFF
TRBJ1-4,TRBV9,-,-,TGTGCCAGCAGCGTTTCGGGGGTCACTAATGAAAAACTGTTTTTT,CASSVSGVTNEKLFF
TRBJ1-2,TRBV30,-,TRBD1,TGTGCCAGTGGACAGGGCGGTGGTTATGGCTACACCTTC,CASGQGGGYGYTF
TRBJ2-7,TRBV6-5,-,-,TGTGCCAGCAGTTACACATCCGGGACTCCTTACGAGCAGTACTTC,CASSYTSGTPYEQYF
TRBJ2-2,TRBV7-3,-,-,TGTGCCAGCAGCAAAGGGGTGCTCTCCGGGGAGCTGTTTTTT,CASSKGVLSGELFF
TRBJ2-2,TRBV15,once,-,TGTGCCACCAGCAGAGACCCTAGCTCCACCGGGGAGCTGTTTTTT,CATSRDPSSTGELFF
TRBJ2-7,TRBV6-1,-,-,TGTGCCAGCAGTGAGACAACGCAGTACGAGCAGTACTTC,CASSETTQYEQYF
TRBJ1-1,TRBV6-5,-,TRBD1,TGTGCCAGCATTAGGACAGGGGGCCGCACTGAAGCTTTCTTT,CASIRTGGRTEAFF
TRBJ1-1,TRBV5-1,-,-,TGCGCCAGCAGCTACACAGGGTGGACTGAAGCTTTCTTT,CASSYTGWTEAFF
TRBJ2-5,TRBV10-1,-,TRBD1,TGCGCCAGCAGTCAGGGAGACAGGGAACAAGAGACCCAGTACTTC,CASSQGDREQETQYF
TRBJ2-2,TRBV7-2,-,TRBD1,TGTGCCAGCAGCTTATTCTTTGGGACAGGGGGTCTGAACACCGGGGAGCTGTTTTTT,CASSLFFGTGGLNTGELFF
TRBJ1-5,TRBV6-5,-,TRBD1,TGTGCCAGCAGTCTAACAGGGGGCGGAAATCAGCCCCAGCATTTT,CASSLTGGGNQPQHF
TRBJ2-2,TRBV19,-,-,TGTGCCAGTAGTATAGGCAGGGCCGACACCGGGGAGCTGTTTTTT,CASSIGRADTGELFF
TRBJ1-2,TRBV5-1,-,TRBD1,TGCGCCAGCAGCGTTGGACAGGATTATGGCTACACCTTC,CASSVGQDYGYTF
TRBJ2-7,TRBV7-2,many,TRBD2,TGTGCCAGCAGCCGCGGTTTAGCGGGGGCCGTTTACGAGCAGTACTTC,CASSRGLAGAVYEQYF
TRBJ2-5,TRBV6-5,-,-,TGTGCCAGCAGCGACCGGGACACACAAGAGACCCAGTACTTC,CASSDRDTQETQYF
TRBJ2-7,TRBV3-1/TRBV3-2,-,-,TGTGCCAGCAGCCAAGGGAGAGGCAGGGGAGACTACGAGCAGTACTTC,CASSQGRGRGDYEQYF
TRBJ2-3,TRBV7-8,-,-,TGTGCCAGCAGCTTGGGACTTACGGGGCAGTATTTT,CASSLGLTGQYF
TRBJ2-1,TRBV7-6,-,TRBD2,TGTGCCAGCAGCTTGAGGACTAGCGGGAACTACAATGAGCAGTTCTTC,CASSLRTSGNYNEQFF
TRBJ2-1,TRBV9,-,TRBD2,TGTGCCAGCAGCCTCGGGGCTAGCGGGGTAAATGAGCAGTTCTTC,CASSLGASGVNEQFF
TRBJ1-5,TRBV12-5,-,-,TGTGCTAGTGGCCCGGGGGGCAATCAGCCCCAGCATTTT,CASGPGGNQPQHF
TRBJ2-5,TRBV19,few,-,TGTGCCAGTACTCCCGGAGGGACCTTCCAAGAGACCCAGTACTTC,CASTPGGTFQETQYF
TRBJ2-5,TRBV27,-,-,TGTGCCAGCAGTTTATCAAGGACTGGAAGGGCCCAGTACTTC,CASSLSRTGRAQYF
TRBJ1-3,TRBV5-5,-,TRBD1,TGTGCCAGCACCAGGACAGGAACCTCTGGAAACACCATATATTTT,CASTRTGTSGNTIYF
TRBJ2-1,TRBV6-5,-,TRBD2,TGTGCCAGCAAGGACTTAAGCGGGGGTGCCAATGAGCAGTTCTTC,CASKDLSGGANEQFF
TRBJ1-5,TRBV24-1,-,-,TGTGCCACCAGTGATCCCGTGGGAGGAAAGGGGCAGCCCCAGCATTTT,CATSDPVGGKGQPQHF
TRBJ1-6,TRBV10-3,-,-,TGTGCCATCAGTGAGTCGAACTTGAATTCACCCCTCCACTTT,CAISESNLNSPLHF
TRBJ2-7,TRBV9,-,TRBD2,TGTGCCAGCAGCGTAGGTTCGGCGGGGGGGTCTTTAAACGAGCAGTACTTC,CASSVGSAGGSLNEQYF
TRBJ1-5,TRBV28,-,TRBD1,TGTGCCAGCAGTACCAGAAAGACAGGGGGAGGCCAGCCCCAGCATTTT,CASSTRKTGGGQPQHF
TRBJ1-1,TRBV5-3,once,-,TGTGCCAGAAGCCCAGGGAACACTGAAGCTTTCTTT,CARSPGNTEAFF
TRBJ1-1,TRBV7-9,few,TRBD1,TGTGCCAGCAGCTTCCAACAGGGGGGAGACACTGAAGCTTTCTTT,CASSFQQGGDTEAFF
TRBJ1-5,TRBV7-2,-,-,TGTGCCAGCAGCTCCCAGGGTGGGAACAATCAGCCCCAGCATTTT,CASSSQGGNNQPQHF
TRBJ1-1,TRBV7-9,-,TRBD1,TGTGCCGGACAGGGGGACTTGGGCTTGAACACTGAAGCTTTCTTT,CAGQGDLGLNTEAFF
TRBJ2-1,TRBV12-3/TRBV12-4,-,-,TGTGCCAGCTCTTTCCAGGGCAATGAGCAGTTCTTC,CASSFQGNEQFF
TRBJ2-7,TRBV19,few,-,TGTGCCAGTAGTCCCACCGGGTGGCACGAGCAGTACTTC,CASSPTGWHEQYF
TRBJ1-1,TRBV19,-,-,TGTGCCAGTAACCCGGGGGGGCTGGGAACTGAAGCTTTCTTT,CASNPGGLGTEAFF
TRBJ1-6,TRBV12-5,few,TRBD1,TGTGCTAGTGGTTTGGTACTCACAGGGGGCAGGAATTCACCCCTCCACTTT,CASGLVLTGGRNSPLHF
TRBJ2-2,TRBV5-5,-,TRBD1,TGTGCCACCGAGGGACAGGGGCCCTCCACCGGGGAGCTGTTTTTT,CATEGQGPSTGELFF
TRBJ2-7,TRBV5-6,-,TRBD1,TGTGCCAGCAGCTGGAGCGGACAGGGGGAATACGAGCAGTACTTC,CASSWSGQGEYEQYF
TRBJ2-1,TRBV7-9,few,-,TGTGCCAGCAGCTTAGTCTTAGGGGGGGCCGATGAGCAGTTCTTC,CASSLVLGGADEQFF
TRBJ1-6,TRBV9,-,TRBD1,TGTGCCAGCAGGGGGACAGGGAATTCACCCCTCCACTTT,CASRGTGNSPLHF
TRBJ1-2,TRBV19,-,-,TGTGCCAGTAGTATCAGGGGCAGGGCCTCGGGCTACACCTTC,CASSIRGRASGYTF
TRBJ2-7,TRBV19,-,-,TGTGCCAGTAGTATAGGACTAGACACCTACGAGCAGTACTTC,CASSIGLDTYEQYF
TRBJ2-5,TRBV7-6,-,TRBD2,TGTGCCAGCAGCTTGGGAGCGGGGGGGCTCGGAGAGACCCAGTACTTC,CASSLGAGGLGETQYF
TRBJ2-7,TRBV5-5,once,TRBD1,TGTGCCAGCAGCTTCGGACAGGGGGCACAGTACTTC,CASSFGQGAQYF
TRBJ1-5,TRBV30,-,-,TGTGCCTGGAGTCTTCATAGGGGGAATGGCAATCAGCCCCAGCATTTT,CAWSLHRGNGNQPQHF
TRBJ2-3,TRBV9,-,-,TGTGCCAGCAGCGTCCAGGCAGGGTTGCCAGATACGCAGTATTTT,CASSVQAGLPDTQYF